This T cell receptor (beta chain) came from a study of monozygotic twins with inflammatory bowel disease. General study results and limits: The existence of one strong signal or clonotype linked to IBD lacked support.

TCRdb re-called the 5' RACE reads and catalogs CDR3 proteins one per entry, DNA excluded. This sample's table reports 330,000 or so distinct CDR3 sequences. On this clonotype itself: Antigen specificity is unknown.

Staff drew an approximately 2.6 ml blood sample from each donor. Researchers isolated total RNA from whole blood without sorting T cells. The receptor's source is a human donor with ulcerative colitis or Crohn's disease, or a healthy co-twin of an affected twin (not recorded which). Sequenced material: blood.

CDR3: CSAPGLIGELFF. This chain connects TRBV20-1 to TRBJ2-2; TCRdb lists TRBD2, though no DNA is available to test this call. Germline V gives CDR1 DFQATT, CDR2 SNEGSKA (reference sequence). The CDR3 runs to 12 residues.